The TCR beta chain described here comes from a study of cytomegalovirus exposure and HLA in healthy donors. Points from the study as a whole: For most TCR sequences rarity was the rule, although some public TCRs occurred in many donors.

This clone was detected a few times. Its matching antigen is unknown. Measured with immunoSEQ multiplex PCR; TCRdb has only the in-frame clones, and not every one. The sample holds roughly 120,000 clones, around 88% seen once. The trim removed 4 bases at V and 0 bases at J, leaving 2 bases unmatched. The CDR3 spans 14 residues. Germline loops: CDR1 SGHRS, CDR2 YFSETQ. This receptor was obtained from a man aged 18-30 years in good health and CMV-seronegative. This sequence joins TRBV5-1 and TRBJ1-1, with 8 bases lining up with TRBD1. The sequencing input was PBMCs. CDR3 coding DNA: TGCGCCAGCAGCCAGACAGGGGTGAACACTGAAGCTTTCTTT. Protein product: CASSQTGVNTEAFF.